These T cell receptor beta chains were read from a single sample in a study of regulatory T cells in long-lasting Graves disease. TCRdb analysed the multiplex PCR reads with MiXCR anew, one entry per CDR3 protein. The sample has a few hundred thousand distinct CDR3 sequences, roughly a quarter seen once; the top ten hold around 24%. Specimen: peripheral blood mononuclear cells (PBMCs), collected when the disease was refractory, from a patient treated with antithyroid drugs. The source is a female donor with Graves disease. Both conserved end residues are part of each CDR3. A D gene is named only where the DNA matches it firmly. Only part of the rows carry a size: once, few, many, or a class if the clone is expanded.

V	J	size	D	DNA	CDR3
TRBV6-2/TRBV6-3	TRBJ2-5	many	TRBD1	TGTGCCAGCAGAACTGGACAGGGGGGAGGAGAGACCCAGTACTTC	CASRTGQGGGETQYF
TRBV5-5	TRBJ2-2	NA	NA	TGTGCCAGCAGCCGGGACCTCCCCGGGGAGCTGTTTTTT	CASSRDLPGELFF
TRBV11-1	TRBJ1-1	many	NA	TGTGCCAGCAGCCAGGACAGCCAAGCTTTCTTT	CASSQDSQAFF
TRBV29-1	TRBJ2-7	NA	NA	TGCAGCGGCCTAGGGGGGGCAGGGATGTCCGAGCAGTACTTC	CSGLGGAGMSEQYF
TRBV7-8	TRBJ2-1	NA	NA	TGTGCCAGCAGCCTTAATCCCGCTTTGAGGGGGGGCTTCAATGAGCAGTTCTTC	CASSLNPALRGGFNEQFF
TRBV20-1	TRBJ1-5	many	TRBD1	TGCAGTGCTAGAGACCCATTACAGGGGGCCCAGCATTTT	CSARDPLQGAQHF
TRBV6-1	TRBJ1-5	many	NA	TGTGCCAGCAGTGGTACAGGAAATCAGCCCCAGCATTTT	CASSGTGNQPQHF
TRBV29-1	TRBJ1-5	few	NA	TGCAGGTTTAACAGGATTAGCAATCAGCCCCAGCATTTT	CRFNRISNQPQHF
TRBV7-9	TRBJ2-7	NA	NA	TGTGCCAGCAGCTTAGGGCTAGGGAACGAGCAGTACTTC	CASSLGLGNEQYF
TRBV6-5	TRBJ1-4	many	NA	TGTGCCAGCAGTTACTCGACCTCCGCTTTGGAAAAACTGTTTTTT	CASSYSTSALEKLFF
TRBV11-3	TRBJ2-2	NA	TRBD1	TGTGCCAGCAGCGGGACAGGGGACACCGGGGAGCTGTTTTTT	CASSGTGDTGELFF
TRBV7-2	TRBJ2-2	few	NA	TGTGCCAGCAGCTTAATCCGTACGGTCACCGGGGAGCTGTTTTTT	CASSLIRTVTGELFF
TRBV12-3/TRBV12-4	TRBJ2-7	many	TRBD2	TGTGCCAGCAGTCCATGGTCTAGCGGGAGGTCCTCCTACGAGCAGTACTTC	CASSPWSSGRSSYEQYF
TRBV20-1	TRBJ2-2	NA	NA	TGCAGTGCCAGGGGACAGAACACCGGGGAGCTGTTTTTT	CSARGQNTGELFF
TRBV15	TRBJ2-5	many	NA	TGTGCCACCAGCAAACCGGGACTTGCTATGGCCCAGTACTTC	CATSKPGLAMAQYF
TRBV27	TRBJ2-1	once	NA	TGTGCCAGCAGTCCGCGGGGTAGCTCCTACAATGAGCAGTTCTTC	CASSPRGSSYNEQFF
TRBV10-3	TRBJ2-5	NA	NA	TGTGCCATCAGTCCCGCAGCGGGCCAAGAGACCCAGTACTTC	CAISPAAGQETQYF
TRBV12-3/TRBV12-4	TRBJ1-6	few	NA	TGTGCCAGCAGTCCTCGCAGCTTCTATAATTCACCCCTCCACTTT	CASSPRSFYNSPLHF
TRBV28	TRBJ1-1	many	NA	TGTGCCAGCAGTTTACCCCAGACTGAGTGGGCTTTCTTT	CASSLPQTEWAFF
TRBV2	TRBJ2-1	NA	NA	TGTGCCAGCAGAGGCATAGGTTGGAATGAGCAGTTCTTC	CASRGIGWNEQFF
TRBV5-5	TRBJ1-2	NA	TRBD1	TGTGCCAGCAGCTCGTCGCGGGGGACAGGAGACCTCTATGGCTACACCTTC	CASSSSRGTGDLYGYTF
TRBV2	TRBJ2-2	few	NA	TGTGCCAGCAGTGAAGCGCTAGTCACCGGGGAGCTGTTTTTT	CASSEALVTGELFF
TRBV4-1	TRBJ2-3	NA	TRBD2	TGCGCCAGCAGCCAAGGGACTAGCAAGACAGATACGCAGTATTTT	CASSQGTSKTDTQYF
TRBV7-2	TRBJ2-3	NA	NA	TGTGCCAGCAGGTTGGGTCCGGGATACACAGATACGCAGTATTTT	CASRLGPGYTDTQYF
TRBV6-1	TRBJ1-2	NA	TRBD1	TGTGCCAGCAGTGCGGGGACAGTTAACTATGGCTACACCTTC	CASSAGTVNYGYTF
TRBV5-1	TRBJ1-5	many	NA	TGTGCCAGCAGCGTTGGGAGTAATCAGCCCCAGCATTTT	CASSVGSNQPQHF
TRBV18	TRBJ1-1	few	NA	TGTGCCAGCTCAAAGTTTGGGGGGCGCGGTAACACTGAAGCTTTCTTT	CASSKFGGRGNTEAFF
TRBV10-3	TRBJ1-1	NA	NA	TGTGCCATCAGTAAAGGCGAGGGATACACTGAAGCTTTCTTT	CAISKGEGYTEAFF
TRBV2	TRBJ2-1	NA	NA	TGTGCCAGCAGTGAGGAGGGGGCCTACAATGAGCAGTTCTTC	CASSEEGAYNEQFF
TRBV7-2	TRBJ1-2	many	NA	TGTGCCAGCAGCTTAGCGGTCTCATCGGGAGGGGGCTACACCTTC	CASSLAVSSGGGYTF
TRBV20-1	TRBJ2-3	NA	TRBD2	TGCAGTGCTATTAGCGGGAACGCAGATACGCAGTATTTT	CSAISGNADTQYF
TRBV28	TRBJ1-2	few	NA	TGTGCCAGCAGTTTGAAGGGGGGATTCCCCGCGGGCTACACCTTC	CASSLKGGFPAGYTF
TRBV20-1	TRBJ1-4	many	NA	TGCAGTGCTAGAGGTTCATCTGGGGACCGTGGGGAAAAACTGTTTTTT	CSARGSSGDRGEKLFF
TRBV19	TRBJ1-5	few	TRBD1	TGTGCCAGTAGTATTTCGCAGGGGGCCGGCAATCAGCCCCAGCATTTT	CASSISQGAGNQPQHF
TRBV2	TRBJ2-5	many	TRBD1	TGTGCCAGCAGGCCCACAGGGGACCCCCAGTACTTC	CASRPTGDPQYF
TRBV6-1	TRBJ1-2	NA	NA	TGTGTCAGCAGTGTATCGCCGAACATAAACTATGGCTACACCTTC	CVSSVSPNINYGYTF
TRBV6-5	TRBJ2-7	few	NA	TGTGCCAGCAGTTACTCCTGGGTAGCGGTAACCTACGAGCAGTACTTC	CASSYSWVAVTYEQYF
TRBV29-1	TRBJ2-5	many	TRBD1	TGCAGCGCCGGGACAGGGGGAGAGACCCAGTACTTC	CSAGTGGETQYF
TRBV20-1	TRBJ1-5	NA	NA	TGCAGTGCTAGCCAGGGGCTATCTCCCCAGCTCCAGCATTTT	CSASQGLSPQLQHF
TRBV2	TRBJ2-2	many	TRBD2	TGTGCCAGCAGTGCCCTAGCGGGAGGCGTCACCGGGGAGCTGTTTTTT	CASSALAGGVTGELFF
TRBV15	TRBJ2-3	NA	NA	TGTGCCACCCAATATAGGTCCACAGATACGCAGTATTTT	CATQYRSTDTQYF
TRBV28	TRBJ2-7	many	NA	TGTGCCAGCAGCCCCCCTCGATTGAGGAGCTACGAGCAGTACTTC	CASSPPRLRSYEQYF
TRBV13	TRBJ1-4	NA	NA	TGTGCCAGCAGTCAAGGACGCAACCTGTTTTTT	CASSQGRNLFF
TRBV2	TRBJ1-2	many	NA	TGTGCCAGCAGTGAAGTGCAGGCTTTCTATGGCTACACCTTC	CASSEVQAFYGYTF
TRBV3-1	TRBJ2-2	NA	NA	TGTGCCAGCAGCCAGTACGGGATCAGGTTTACCGGGGAGCTGTTTTTT	CASSQYGIRFTGELFF
TRBV18	TRBJ1-1	few	NA	TGTGCCAGCTCACCACTAGTGACAGAGAACACTGAAGCTTTCTTT	CASSPLVTENTEAFF
TRBV6-2/TRBV6-3	TRBJ1-5	many	NA	TGTGCCAGCAGTTTCGGCGGGCATCAGCCCCAGCATTTT	CASSFGGHQPQHF
TRBV2	TRBJ2-7	many	NA	TGTGCCACATCCGGGTCACTCTACGAGCAGTACTTC	CATSGSLYEQYF
TRBV2	TRBJ2-7	many	TRBD2	TGTGCCAGCACACGGACTAGCGGGTATCACGAGCAGTACTTC	CASTRTSGYHEQYF
TRBV7-8	TRBJ1-6	NA	NA	TGTGCCAGCAGCTTCATCCGGTCACCCCTCCACTTT	CASSFIRSPLHF
TRBV24-1	TRBJ2-5	few	TRBD2	TGTGCCACCAGTGCCCTAGCGGGAGATAAGACCCAGTACTTC	CATSALAGDKTQYF
TRBV28	TRBJ2-1	NA	NA	TGTGCCAGCAGTTTCTATTGGGGTGATCAGAATGAGCAGTTCTTC	CASSFYWGDQNEQFF
TRBV6-1	TRBJ2-7	many	TRBD1	TGTGCCAGCAGCCCCGGACAGGGGATCTCTTTCTACGAGCAGTACTTC	CASSPGQGISFYEQYF
TRBV24-1	TRBJ1-5	few	TRBD1	TGTGCCACCAGTGGGGCCAGGGGGCCGAATCAGCCCCAGCATTTT	CATSGARGPNQPQHF
TRBV30	TRBJ1-2	few	NA	TGTGCCTGGAGTGTAGCTACAGATTATGGCTACACCTTC	CAWSVATDYGYTF
TRBV7-3	TRBJ1-1	NA	TRBD1	TGTGCCAGCAGCTTTGGGAACGAGGGGGCGAACACTGAAGCTTTCTTT	CASSFGNEGANTEAFF
TRBV20-1	TRBJ1-1	many	NA	TGCAGGGGGAGCGGGGGGAACACTGAAGCTTTCTTT	CRGSGGNTEAFF